This T cell receptor (beta chain) stems from a study of response to subunit inactivated influenza vaccine. Each CDR3 protein is one row after TCRdb ran MiXCR on the RT-PCR reads. The sample has about 570,000 distinct CDR3 sequences, approximately 10% seen once. This clonotype was seen at least ten times. The germline V gene has CDR1 SGHTA and CDR2 FQGNSA. V gave up 5 bases and J gave up 1 base, with 11 bases separating them. The CDR3 has 14 amino acids. This sample was also put to use in a study of T cells expressing NK-cell markers. That paper notes: In generating TCR beta cDNA, 5'RACE template switching with UMIs was used. Where a handful of donors were concerned, these clonotypes also led the CD3+CD56-NKG2C+ fraction.

This chain links TRBV7-2 with TRBJ1-2; D may be TRBD1 (6 bases). The source was PBMCs from blood, collected on the day of vaccination. The source is a man in his fifties or sixties who received an inactivated influenza vaccine. The CDR3 here is CASSPRTVNYGYTF. The CDR3 coding sequence is TGTGCCAGCAGCCCCCGGACAGTTAACTATGGCTACACCTTC.